This T cell receptor (beta chain) emerged from a study of response to subunit inactivated influenza vaccine. Findings of the study overall: Every seasonal influenza vaccination brings in few new T cells, the authors suggested.

This clonotype appeared a few times. The antigen remains undetermined. The CDR3 totals 12 residues. The germline V gene has CDR1 DFQATT and CDR2 SNEGSKA (reference sequence). Trimming at V came to 7 bases and at J to 8 bases, leaving 10 bases not matched to a gene. TCRdb processed the RT-PCR reads anew with MiXCR; each CDR3 protein has one entry. The sample carries about 580,000 distinct CDR3 sequences, roughly 15% recorded once. The clonotype originates from a man aged 50 or older who received an inactivated influenza vaccine. The sample here was PBMCs from blood, taken 11 to 12 days after vaccination. J is TRBJ1-1 and V is TRBV20-1, with 7 bases aligning to TRBD1. The CDR3 is CSGPRDSEEAFF. The CDR3 DNA sequence: TGCAGTGGACCCCGGGACAGCGAAGAAGCTTTCTTT.